A selection of T cell receptor beta chains follows, all from one sample in a study of shared clonotypes between healthy human individuals. Sequencing used immunoSEQ multiplex PCR; TCRdb keeps in-frame clones, though not all of them. The sample has hundreds of thousands of clones, 96% seen once; the top ten hold 0.095% to 0.13%. Material for sequencing was naive CD8+ T cells sorted from blood. These receptors originate from a woman in her twenties or thirties in good health. CDR3s include the opening cysteine and the closing phenylalanine or tryptophan. Fields, in order: J gene, V gene, clone size, D gene, CDR3 DNA, CDR3 protein. The D gene is left open where the match is weak. A clone size is listed for some rows: how often the clone was seen (once, few, many), or a class if it is expanded.

TRBJ2-1,TRBV19,.,TRBD2,TGTGCCAGTAGTATCGTAGCGGGAACCCTGAATGAGCAGTTCTTC,CASSIVAGTLNEQFF
TRBJ2-7,TRBV28,.,.,TGTGCCAGCAGTTTACTAGAGGCCCTCGGCGGAGAGCAGTACTTC,CASSLLEALGGEQYF
TRBJ1-2,TRBV29-1,.,.,TGCAGCGTTGGGACGGACTATGGCTACACCTTC,CSVGTDYGYTF
TRBJ2-2,TRBV19,once,.,TGTGCCAGTAGTTGGGGGTTTGGCGGGGAGCTGTTTTTT,CASSWGFGGELFF
TRBJ1-2,TRBV6-6,.,.,TGTGCCAGCAGTTACTCCACAGACCTCTATGGGGGCTACACCTTC,CASSYSTDLYGGYTF
TRBJ1-3,TRBV13,.,.,TGTGCCAGCAGCTTTTGGGGAGGGGCTGGAAACACCATATATTTT,CASSFWGGAGNTIYF
TRBJ2-5,TRBV7-2,once,.,TGTGCCAGCAGCCCAGAGGAGGGAAGCCAACTAGCTTACCAAGAGACCCAGTACTTC,CASSPEEGSQLAYQETQYF
TRBJ2-6,TRBV27,.,TRBD1,TGTGCCACCGTAGGACAGGGGTTCGAGGCCAACGTCCTGACTTTC,CATVGQGFEANVLTF
TRBJ2-1,TRBV5-4,.,.,TGTGCCAGCAGCTTGGTCTCACTAGCCAAAATCAATGAGCAGTTCTTC,CASSLVSLAKINEQFF
TRBJ2-7,TRBV9,.,.,TGTGCCAGCAGCTTAGCCCTGTACGAGCAGTACTTC,CASSLALYEQYF
TRBJ1-4,TRBV7-3,once,.,TGTGCCAGCAGCCAGCACTCGTTGACTAATGAAAAACTGTTTTTT,CASSQHSLTNEKLFF
TRBJ2-7,TRBV7-9,.,.,TGTGCCAGCGGAGGGACCAACGACGAGCAGTACTTC,CASGGTNDEQYF
TRBJ1-2,TRBV19,.,.,TGTGCCAGTAGAAAGGGAGGATATGGCTACACCTTC,CASRKGGYGYTF
TRBJ1-2,TRBV4-2,.,.,TGTGCCAGCAGCCAAGATCCAGGGACGGCATATGGCTACACCTTC,CASSQDPGTAYGYTF
TRBJ1-6,TRBV28,.,.,TGTGCCAGCAGTTTATCTGATCCCCGGCCCCATAATTCACCCCTCCACTTT,CASSLSDPRPHNSPLHF
TRBJ2-7,TRBV19,.,TRBD2,TGTGCCAGTAGTAGCGGGACTAGCGGCTACGAGCAGTACTTC,CASSSGTSGYEQYF
TRBJ2-6,TRBV6-5,.,.,TGTGCCAGCAGTTACGCTGGGGCCAACGTCCTGACTTTC,CASSYAGANVLTF
TRBJ2-7,TRBV19,.,TRBD2,TGTGCCAGTAGTATTTGGGCTAGCGGGAGCGACGAGCAGTACTTC,CASSIWASGSDEQYF
TRBJ2-2,TRBV5-1,.,TRBD2,TGCGCCAGCAGCGCTGTATCCGGGACTAGCGGGCGTATCACCGGGGAGCTGTTTTTT,CASSAVSGTSGRITGELFF
TRBJ1-1,TRBV19,.,TRBD1,TGTGCCAGTTTACAGGGGCCCAGAGAAGCTTTCTTT,CASLQGPREAFF
TRBJ1-5,TRBV2,.,.,TGTGCCAGCAGCCTAACAGGGTTGAATCAGCCCCAGCATTTT,CASSLTGLNQPQHF
TRBJ1-5,TRBV7-8,few,TRBD1,TGTGCCAGCAGCTCAGTGCCCCCGGGACAGGGCGATCAGCCCCAGCATTTT,CASSSVPPGQGDQPQHF
TRBJ2-3,TRBV9,.,TRBD2,TGTGCCAGCAGCGTAGGGGGCGGGAGCGGAAGCACAGATACGCAGTATTTT,CASSVGGGSGSTDTQYF
TRBJ2-3,TRBV7-6,.,TRBD2,TGTGCCAGCAGCCCCGACGGCAGCGGGAGGGCAGATACGCAGTATTTT,CASSPDGSGRADTQYF
TRBJ1-4,TRBV7-8,.,.,TGTGCCAGCAGCCCCCCTTCCCCGAGGGCGGCTAATGAAAAACTGTTTTTT,CASSPPSPRAANEKLFF
TRBJ2-7,TRBV27,.,TRBD2,TGTGCCAGCAGGGGACTAGCGGGGGAGACCCTCTACGAGCAGTACTTC,CASRGLAGETLYEQYF
TRBJ2-7,TRBV28,.,.,TGTGCCAGCAGTCAGTCTTTGGGGGCCTTCGAGCAGTACTTC,CASSQSLGAFEQYF
TRBJ2-1,TRBV27,.,TRBD2,TGTGCCAGCAGTGTAGACAGCGGGGCTTACAATGAGCAGTTCTTC,CASSVDSGAYNEQFF
TRBJ2-3,TRBV28,.,.,TGTGCCAGCAGTTTTCGTGTGGGCTTTGGGTCTAGAGATACGCAGTATTTT,CASSFRVGFGSRDTQYF
TRBJ2-2,TRBV10-3,.,.,TGTGCCACCGCCGCCCTAACGAACACCGGGGAGCTGTTTTTT,CATAALTNTGELFF
TRBJ2-7,TRBV27,.,.,TGTGCCAGCAGCCCAGCTGGTTGGGCATACGAGCAGTACTTC,CASSPAGWAYEQYF
TRBJ2-3,TRBV7-2,.,.,TGTGCCAGCAGCTTATTGAGCAGAGATACGCAGTATTTT,CASSLLSRDTQYF
TRBJ1-5,TRBV6-1,.,.,TGTGCCAGCAGTGAAGTGATGGTTCAGCCCCAGCATTTT,CASSEVMVQPQHF
TRBJ2-6,TRBV28,.,.,TGTGCCAGCAGTTTATCTTTTTCTGGGGCCAACGTCCTGACTTTC,CASSLSFSGANVLTF
TRBJ2-1,TRBV2,.,.,TGTGCCAGCAGTGAACAAGGGGACCGCTACAATGAGCAGTTCTTC,CASSEQGDRYNEQFF
TRBJ2-6,TRBV10-2,once,.,TGCGCCAGTGGACAGTCTGGGGCCAACGTCCTGACTTTC,CASGQSGANVLTF
TRBJ2-7,TRBV9,.,TRBD2,TGTGCCAGCAGCGTAGGTCTAGCGGAATTCTCCTACGAGCAGTACTTC,CASSVGLAEFSYEQYF
TRBJ1-1,TRBV7-3,.,.,TGTGCCAGCAGCTTACCGGGAGACACTGAAGCTTTCTTT,CASSLPGDTEAFF
TRBJ1-2,TRBV6-6,.,.,TGTGCCAGCAGGGAAGAGGGAACCTATGGCTACACCTTC,CASREEGTYGYTF
TRBJ2-1,TRBV6-1,.,TRBD2,TGTGCCAGCAGTGATCCAACTAGCGGGAGGGTTATGAATGAGCAGTTCTTC,CASSDPTSGRVMNEQFF
TRBJ1-3,TRBV11-1,.,.,TGTGCCAGCAGCTTAGATCCGGGAGACTCTGGAAACACCATATATTTT,CASSLDPGDSGNTIYF
TRBJ2-1,TRBV27,.,.,TGTGCCAGCAGTCCGTCCCTCGGTGGTGAGCAGTTCTTC,CASSPSLGGEQFF
TRBJ2-2,TRBV7-9,.,.,TGTGCCAGCAGCTCTGGCGGGGAGCTGTTTTTT,CASSSGGELFF
TRBJ2-2,TRBV2,.,TRBD2,TGTGCCAGCAGTGCCCGACTAGCGGGAGGGCCGGACACCGGGGAGCTGTTTTTT,CASSARLAGGPDTGELFF
TRBJ2-2,TRBV5-4,.,TRBD2,TGTGCCAGCAGCTTGGGAGTCGGGAGGCCCGGCGGGGAGCTGTTTTTT,CASSLGVGRPGGELFF
TRBJ2-5,TRBV7-9,.,.,TGTGCCAGCAGCCCCGCCGGGCCAGAGCAGTACTTC,CASSPAGPEQYF
TRBJ2-3,TRBV19,.,.,TGTGCCAGTAGTATCCCCCACAGGGGCACAGATACGCAGTATTTT,CASSIPHRGTDTQYF
TRBJ2-5,TRBV13,.,.,TGTGCCAGCAGCCCTACAGAGAGGGGGACCCAGTACTTC,CASSPTERGTQYF
TRBJ1-1,TRBV11-2,.,.,TGTGCCAGCAGCCCGAGGAGTTCCACTGAAGCTTTCTTT,CASSPRSSTEAFF
TRBJ2-7,TRBV28,.,.,TGTGCCAGCAGTTTTCGATACGAGCAGTACTTC,CASSFRYEQYF
TRBJ2-7,TRBV19,.,.,TGTGCCAGTAGTCTACAAGGAGGGGTCTACGAGCAGTACTTC,CASSLQGGVYEQYF
TRBJ1-5,TRBV19,.,.,TGTGCCAGTGATGAGCGTCCGGGGGAAGGTCAGCCCCAGCATTTT,CASDERPGEGQPQHF